This TCR beta chain is drawn from a study of blood T cell repertoires in COVID-19. V shed 4 bases and J shed 8 bases, with 28 bases lying between them. Germline V gives CDR1 SGDLS, CDR2 YYNGEE. This CDR3 spans 18 amino acids. Per the authors' pipeline: Amplification with reference gene primers provided the estimates of nucleated cell counts. Here immunoSEQ multiplex PCR was the method, and the copy in TCRdb shows in-frame clones only, minus some. V and J calls and clone size are given by that table; D and trimming were obtained from the DNA. This sample has about 210,000 clones, with 88% found just once.

Source material: peripheral blood. This sequence was found in a man in his sixties or seventies with acute or convalescent COVID-19. The V call is TRBV9, the J call TRBJ2-1; possibly TRBD2 for D (6 bases). CDR3: CASSPEGKRVKGVDEQFF. The CDR3 DNA is TGTGCCAGCAGCCCCGAAGGAAAGCGGGTGAAAGGTGTAGATGAGCAGTTCTTC. The full variable domain, completed using reference TRBV9 and TRBJ2-1, is DSGVTQTPKHLITATGQRVTLRCSPRSGDLSVYWYQQSLDQGLQFLIQYYNGEERAKGNILERFSAQQFPDLHSELNLSSLELGDSALYFCASSPEGKRVKGVDEQFFGPGTRLTVL.